Listed here are 9 T cell receptor beta chains from one sample, sequenced in a study of CD8 T cells in ankylosing spondylitis. MiXCR was run by TCRdb on the 5' RACE reads, yielding one entry per CDR3 protein. The table has 700,000 or so distinct CDR3 sequences, around a fifth seen once. Study observations and caveats: A TCR beta motif made of several highly homologous variants seemed typical of ankylosing spondylitis blood.

These receptors lack a known antigen. Sequenced material: blood, either unsorted or a sorted T cell fraction (not recorded which). These receptors came from a male donor with ankylosing spondylitis.

This clonotype was found a few times. V is TRBV12-3 or TRBV12-4 and J is TRBJ1-2; D is ambiguous. The CDR3 is 16 amino acids. Trimming shortened V by 3 bases and J by 4 bases, and 18 bases separated the two germline ends. CDR3 in amino acids: CASSFGGPPGGYGYTF. For the CDR3, the DNA is TGTGCCAGCAGTTTCGGCGGGCCCCCGGGTGGCTATGGCTACACCTTC.

The chain has TRBV7-2 and TRBJ2-7, with D hard to call. This CDR3 region has 14 residues. The V end was cut by 1 base, the J end by 2 bases, with 9 bases between. Germline assignment: CDR1 SGHTA and CDR2 FQGNSA. CDR3 sequence: CASSLDKGPYEQYF. In DNA, the CDR3 is TGTGCCAGCAGCTTAGATAAGGGCCCCTACGAGCAGTACTTC.

This clonotype was detected many times. This sequence joins TRBV2 and TRBJ1-1; D unresolved. CDR1 SNHLY and CDR2 FYNNEI come from the germline V gene. The CDR3 runs 13 residues. V lost 5 bases, J lost 2 bases, and 9 bases lay in between. DNA of the CDR3: TGTGCCAGCAGTACGACACTTAACACTGAAGCTTTCTTT. Translating gives CASSTTLNTEAFF.

This clonotype was detected only once. The chain recombines TRBV24-1 with TRBJ2-5, with D possibly matching TRBD1 (5 bases). CDR1 is KGHDR and CDR2 is SFDVKD in the germline V gene. There are 14 residues in the CDR3. The ends were cut back, 4 bases at V and 0 bases at J, with 8 bases in the middle. The chain's CDR3 is CATSDRADQETQYF. As DNA, the CDR3 is TGTGCCACCAGTGACAGGGCTGACCAAGAGACCCAGTACTTC.

The V and J genes are TRBV5-5 and TRBJ2-7; 7 bases are a match to TRBD2. The germline V gene has CDR1 SGHKS and CDR2 YYEKEE (reference sequence). After removal of 3 bases from V and 1 base from J, the junction contained 7 bases not matched to a gene. This CDR3 spans 15 amino acids. This CDR3 reads CASSSVPRGSYEQYF. CDR3 coding DNA: TGTGCCAGCAGCTCCGTTCCGCGGGGGTCCTACGAGCAGTACTTC.

The count of this clonotype is one. The V gene is TRBV20-1, the J gene TRBJ2-5; no firm D call. Per the germline V gene, CDR1 is DFQATT and CDR2 is SNEGSKA (reference sequence). The CDR3 runs to 13 residues. Trimming removed 0 bases at V and 0 bases at J, with 5 bases between. As DNA, the CDR3 is TGCAGTGCTAGAGACGGGTACCAAGAGACCCAGTACTTC. It codes for CSARDGYQETQYF.

V gene TRBV6-5 combines with J gene TRBJ1-6, with D perhaps TRBD1 (5 bases). The CDR3 contains 17 residues. Between the trimmed V and J ends, which lost 0 bases and 8 bases, there was a span of 17 bases. Germline V gene lookup returns CDR1 MNHEY and CDR2 SVGAGI. The DNA for the CDR3 is TGTGCCAGCAGTTACTCGGGAGCAGGGCGCATTGATTCACCCCTCCACTTT. It yields the protein CASSYSGAGRIDSPLHF.

The chain carries TRBV20-1 and TRBJ2-7, with 10 bases matching TRBD2. Germline CDR1 and CDR2: DFQATT and SNEGSKA (reference sequence). J was trimmed by 2 bases and V by 5 bases; bases with no gene match: 6. This CDR3 has 14 amino acids. The CDR3 protein is CSARSGGLPYEQYF. CDR3 in DNA: TGCAGTGCTCGTAGCGGGGGGCTACCCTACGAGCAGTACTTC.

This clonotype was observed a handful of times. J is TRBJ2-2 and V is TRBV24-1; 8 nucleotides align to TRBD2. The CDR3 has 15 amino acids. The V gene's germline CDR1 is KGHDR and CDR2 SFDVKD. J gave up 4 bases and V 3 bases, and 3 bases lay outside the gene matches. CDR3 sequence reads: CATSDGGGTTGELFF. CDR3 bases: TGTGCCACCAGTGATGGCGGGGGGACCACCGGGGAGCTGTTTTTT.